This entry lists 15 T cell receptor beta chains sequenced from one sample in a study of breast tumors, draining lymph nodes, adjacent tissues. TCRdb re-called the multiplex PCR reads with MiXCR, one entry per CDR3 protein. The table lists under 70,000 distinct CDR3 sequences, less than 50% of them singletons, with roughly 8.1% in the top ten. The sample comprised breast tumor tissue. Receptor source: a female donor with breast cancer. Some clones in this sample may be carry-over from other donors' samples.

For this clonotype: A read error may explain this, as a much larger clone is one base away. This rearrangement joins TRBV6-2 or TRBV6-3 to TRBJ2-7; 9 nucleotides line up with TRBD1. Looked up from germline, CDR1 is MNHEY and CDR2 is SVGEGT. The CDR3 covers 15 residues. V trimming: 5 bases; J trimming: 4 bases; junction bases outside the gene matches: 9. The CDR3 reads CASSPYRDRVYEQYF. As DNA, the CDR3 is TGTGCCAGCAGTCCGTACAGGGACAGGGTATACGAGCAGTACTTC.

The chain links TRBV11-3 to TRBJ2-5; 10 nucleotides match TRBD2. Germline V gives CDR1 SGHNT, CDR2 YENEEA. This CDR3 comprises 16 residues. The J segment lost 6 bases and the V segment lost 0 bases, leaving 7 bases of the junction unmatched. CDR3 nucleotide sequence: TGTGCCAGCAGCTTAGATTCCGGGACTAGCGTGAAGACCCAGTACTTC. Its protein is CASSLDSGTSVKTQYF.

V is TRBV7-2 and J is TRBJ2-1, with 14 nucleotides matching TRBD2. The CDR3 runs to 18 residues. Losses at the gene ends were 3 bases for V and 3 bases for J; bases not matched to a gene: 7. The germline V gene encodes CDR1 SGHTA and CDR2 FQGNSA. This CDR3 reads CASSFSGTSGSHYNEQFF. The CDR3 DNA reads TGTGCCAGCAGCTTCTCGGGGACTAGCGGGAGTCACTACAATGAGCAGTTCTTC.

The chain is built from TRBV11-2 and TRBJ2-2, with D perhaps being TRBD1 or TRBD2 (6 bases each). Trimming stripped 3 bases from V and 8 bases from J, with 16 bases between. This CDR3 spans 15 amino acids. CDR1 is SGHAT and CDR2 is FQNNGV in the germline V gene. CDR3 region: CASSFQWGAQGELFF. The CDR3 nucleotides read TGTGCCAGCAGCTTTCAATGGGGGGCGCAAGGGGAGCTGTTTTTT.

This clonotype was recorded at least ten times. This chain joins TRBV19 and TRBJ1-2; the match to TRBD1 covers 7 bases. Germline CDR1 LNHDA, CDR2 SQIVND (reference sequence). J gave up 8 bases and V 9 bases, and 12 bases lay outside the gene matches. The CDR3 is 13 amino acids. DNA of the CDR3: TGTGCCAGCACCCGAACACAGGGGACCGGCTACACCTTC. Translating gives CASTRTQGTGYTF.

The chain combines TRBV20-1 with TRBJ2-1, with D tentatively TRBD1 (5 bases). The ends were cut back, 8 bases at V and 12 bases at J, with 23 bases in the middle. Germline V gene data show CDR1 as DFQATT and CDR2 as SNEGSKA (reference sequence). The CDR3 totals 13 residues. The CDR3 loop is CSQSLRGGDTQFF. The CDR3 nucleotides are TGCAGTCAGTCCCTAAGGGGTGGCGATACGCAGTTCTTC.

This clonotype is labeled as medium-sized. The chain carries TRBV4-1 and TRBJ1-5; 7 nucleotides match TRBD1. Trimming took 1 base from V and 5 from J; bases not matched to a gene: 2. The CDR3 totals 14 residues. Germline V gene lookup returns CDR1 MGHRA and CDR2 YSYEKL. CDR3 residues: CASSQVQGDQPQHF. The CDR3 DNA is TGCGCCAGCAGCCAAGTTCAGGGGGATCAGCCCCAGCATTTT.

The chain has TRBV20-1 and TRBJ2-7; 8 bases map to TRBD1. Per the germline V gene, CDR1 is DFQATT and CDR2 is SNEGSKA (reference sequence). Trimming at V came to 5 bases and at J to 4 bases, leaving 7 bases not matched to a gene. The length of the CDR3 is 13 residues. CDR3 DNA sequence: TGCAGTGCTGACAGGGGTCTCCTTTACGAGCAGTACTTC. Amino acid sequence: CSADRGLLYEQYF.

This clonotype was found many times. The chain combines TRBV2 with TRBJ2-7, with 7 bases identical to TRBD2. Germline lookup yields CDR1 SNHLY and CDR2 FYNNEI. The CDR3 sequence is 13 residues long. With 1 base clipped from V and 6 bases from J, the junction kept 3 bases outside the gene matches. CDR3 in amino acids: CASSEGTSGEQYF. CDR3 bases: TGTGCCAGCAGTGAAGGGACTAGTGGCGAGCAGTACTTC.

In regard to this clonotype: A much more abundant neighbour one base away suggests this may be a read error. This chain joins TRBV20-1 and TRBJ2-1, with unresolved D. Germline CDR1 and CDR2: DFQATT and SNEGSKA (reference sequence). This CDR3 is built from 13 residues. The CDR3 sequence is CSAPPPGYNAQFF. The DNA for the CDR3 is TGCAGTGCTCCCCCGCCAGGCTACAATGCGCAGTTCTTC.

This clonotype was observed many times. The chain links TRBV19 to TRBJ1-4; D uncertain. CDR3 length: 13 residues. Deletions cut 6 bases from V and 6 bases from J, with 11 bases between. Germline V CDR1 and CDR2: LNHDA, SQIVND (reference sequence). CDR3 region: CASSGLNDEKLFF. As DNA, the CDR3 is TGTGCCAGTAGCGGATTAAATGATGAAAAACTGTTTTTT.

The gene calls are TRBV7-9 and TRBJ2-7; D may be TRBD2 (6 bases). CDR1 and CDR2 from the germline V gene are SEHNR and FQNEAQ (reference sequence). Trimming shortened V by 3 bases and J by 3 bases, and 12 bases separated the two germline ends. The CDR3 covers 14 residues. In nucleotides, the CDR3 is TGTGCCAGCAGCTTGCTGGACTATAACTACGAGCAGTACTTC. Translation: CASSLLDYNYEQYF. Combining the CDR3 with reference TRBV7-9 and TRBJ2-7 gives the whole variable domain DTGVSQNPRHKITKRGQNVTFRCDPISEHNRLYWYRQTLGQGPEFLTYFQNEAQLEKSRLLSDRFSAERPKGSFSTLEIQRTEQGDSAMYLCASSLLDYNYEQYFGPGTRLTVT.

Comments on this clonotype: It is unclear where the CDR3 begins or ends on the DNA, so no DNA is shown, and the CDR3 is as TCRdb lists it. The rearrangement joins TRBV13 to TRBJ2-7; the DNA was not compared with TRBD2, the D call given in the table. Looked up from germline, CDR1 is PRHDT and CDR2 is FYEKMQ (reference sequence). The CDR3 adds up to 21 amino acids, both ends counted. The CDR3 region is CASSFYICSAKLAGLSYEQYF.

This clonotype was observed a few times. The chain combines TRBV29-1 with TRBJ1-4; D remains unclear. Trimming shortened V by 3 bases and J by 2 bases, and 16 bases separated the two germline ends. The V gene's germline CDR1 is SQVTM and CDR2 ANQGSEA. This CDR3 is 16 amino acids long. The CDR3 DNA reads as TGCAGCGTTGAGAAATCAACGTGGGGTACTAATGAAAAACTGTTTTTT. Translating gives CSVEKSTWGTNEKLFF.

The sample holds a few counts of this clonotype. The gene calls are TRBV13 and TRBJ1-1, with D hard to call. Trimming removed 3 bases at V and 4 bases at J, with 9 bases between. This CDR3 region has 13 residues. Germline CDR1 PRHDT, CDR2 FYEKMQ (reference sequence). CDR3 in DNA: TGTGCCAGCAGCTTTTTGGGGAGCACTGAAGCTTTCTTT. It translates to CASSFLGSTEAFF. Full variable domain (rest looked up from reference TRBV13 and TRBJ1-1): AAGVIQSPRHLIKEKRETATLKCYPIPRHDTVYWYQQGPGQDPQFLISFYEKMQSDKGSIPDRFSAQQFSDYHSELNMSSLELGDSALYFCASSFLGSTEAFFGQGTRLTVV.